This entry lists 15 T cell receptor beta chains sequenced from one sample in a study of beta chain features in type 1 diabetes. The isolated RNA, all of it, was reverse transcribed, so expressed TCRB transcripts were what got sequenced. Produced via immunoSEQ multiplex PCR; TCRdb's table is partial and in-frame only. The sample shows under 400,000 clones, 10% to 15% of them seen only once. General observations from the study: All four CD4+ subsets of Type 1 diabetes patients contained TCRB CDR3s that were moderately but significantly shorter.

The antigens of these receptors remain unknown. The sequenced sample consisted of naive CD4+ T cells from blood. These receptor sequences come from a woman younger than 35 with type 1 diabetes.

This rearrangement joins TRBV2 to TRBJ2-1; 8 nucleotides agree with TRBD2. The CDR3 spans 18 residues. J gave up 1 base and V 7 bases, and 15 bases lay outside the gene matches. The germline V gene encodes CDR1 SNHLY and CDR2 FYNNEI. This CDR3 is CASTSYSAGGRSYNEQFF. As DNA, the CDR3 is TGTGCCAGCACCTCCTACTCTGCGGGGGGAAGATCCTACAATGAGCAGTTCTTC.

This clone has just a few counts. This chain uses TRBV11-3 with TRBJ2-1; 8 positions agree with TRBD2. Germline-derived CDR1 and CDR2 are SGHNT and YENEEA. This CDR3 is 15 amino acids long. The J segment lost 15 bases and the V segment lost 0 bases, leaving 13 bases of the junction unmatched. CDR3 in amino acids: CASSLDLGSGSSPFF. The CDR3 bases are TGTGCCAGCAGCTTAGACCTAGGGAGCGGGAGTAGCCCGTTCTTC.

The chain recombines TRBV7-2 with TRBJ2-3; unclear D gene. This CDR3 is built from 12 residues. CDR1 and CDR2 (germline): SGHTA, FQGNSA. The V end lost 5 bases, the J end lost 7 bases, and 10 bases lay between the germline ends. CDR3 sequence: CASSHERYTQYF. Here the CDR3 DNA reads TGTGCCAGCAGCCATGAGCGCTATACGCAGTATTTT.

The CDR3 DNA sequence: TGTGCCAGCAGCGTGACGGGACAGAGAAATGGCTACACCTTC. Translated: CASSVTGQRNGYTF. The chain couples TRBV9 to TRBJ1-2; 7 bases match TRBD1. CDR1 is SGDLS and CDR2 is YYNGEE in the germline V gene. V lost 2 bases and J lost 6; bases outside the gene matches: 7. This CDR3 is built from 14 residues.

This clone was seen only a few times. V is TRBV14 and J is TRBJ1-5; D uncertain. The CDR3 totals 13 residues. Germline CDR1 SGHDN, CDR2 FVKESK. Trimming cost V 0 bases and J 6 bases, with 6 bases left between them. The CDR3 loop reads CASSQDNSQPQHF. In nucleotides, the CDR3 is TGTGCCAGCAGCCAAGATAATTCTCAGCCCCAGCATTTT. The full variable domain, completed using reference TRBV14 and TRBJ1-5, is EAGVTQFPSHSVIEKGQTVTLRCDPISGHDNLYWYRRVMGKEIKFLLHFVKESKQDESGMPNNRFLAERTGGTYSTLKVQPAELEDSGVYFCASSQDNSQPQHFGDGTRLSIL.

This clone was observed a few times. CDR3 nucleotides: TGTGCCAGCAGGTCCGGGACAGGCTTTTACGAGCAGTACTTC. Its protein product is CASRSGTGFYEQYF. The rearrangement links TRBV7-2 to TRBJ2-7, with TRBD1 matching over 8 bases. Germline values: CDR1 SGHTA, CDR2 FQGNSA. The V segment lost 6 bases and the J segment 4 bases; nucleotides outside the gene matches: 8. There are 14 residues in the CDR3. The full variable domain, its missing parts supplied by reference TRBV7-2 and TRBJ2-7, is GAGVSQSPSNKVTEKGKDVELRCDPISGHTALYWYRQSLGQGLEFLIYFQGNSAPDKSGLPSDRFSAERTGGSVSTLTIQRTQQEDSAVYLCASRSGTGFYEQYFGPGTRLTVT.

This clone was picked up a small number of times. Other DNA sequences from this sample encode an identical CDR3 as well. The chain has TRBV28 and TRBJ1-2, with TRBD1 identical over 8 bases. V gave up 3 bases and J gave up 8 bases; unmatched junction bases: 2. Germline loops: CDR1 MDHEN, CDR2 SYDVKM. The CDR3 length is 12 residues. CDR3 coding DNA: TGTGCCAGCAGTTTGACAGGGGTAGGCTACACCTTC. Amino acids: CASSLTGVGYTF.

This clone has a handful of counts. The V call is TRBV5-6, the J call TRBJ2-3; TRBD2 aligns across 10 bases. The CDR3 has 18 residues. With V trimmed by 3 bases and J by 1 base, 11 bases remained unmatched. The germline V gene encodes CDR1 SGHDT and CDR2 YYEEEE. The CDR3 is CASSYPRLTSGGTDTQYF. The CDR3 DNA follows: TGTGCCAGCAGCTACCCTAGGCTTACTAGCGGGGGCACAGATACGCAGTATTTT. Combining the CDR3 with reference TRBV5-6 and TRBJ2-3 gives the whole variable domain DAGVTQSPTHLIKTRGQQVTLRCSPKSGHDTVSWYQQALGQGPQFIFQYYEEEERQRGNFPDRFSGHQFPNYSSELNVNALLLGDSALYLCASSYPRLTSGGTDTQYFGPGTRLTVL.

The chain carries TRBV18 and TRBJ2-3; D is uncertain. V dropped 2 bases and J dropped 3 bases, with 6 bases sitting between them. The CDR3 length is 13 residues. Germline CDR1 KGHSH, CDR2 LQKENI. For the CDR3, the DNA is TGTGCCAGCTCACCAATCTTTACAGATACGCAGTATTTT. As protein: CASSPIFTDTQYF.

The chain couples TRBV4-1 to TRBJ2-1; 9 nucleotides agree with TRBD1. The germline CDR1 and CDR2 sequences are MGHRA and YSYEKL. V lost 6 bases, J lost 5 bases, and 2 bases stayed unmatched. The CDR3 has 13 residues. The DNA of the CDR3 is TGCGCCAGCAGGAGGACAGGGGACAATGAGCAGTTCTTC. It codes for CASRRTGDNEQFF.

The rearrangement joins TRBV27 to TRBJ2-7; D uncertain. The length of the CDR3 is 14 residues. The V end lost 1 base, the J end lost 4 bases, and 11 bases lay between the germline ends. CDR1 and CDR2 (germline): MNHEY, SMNVEV (reference sequence). CDR3 bases: TGTGCCAGCAGTTTATGGCGGTTCGCATACGAGCAGTACTTC. Translation gives CASSLWRFAYEQYF.

Remarks on this clone: Other nucleotide sequences from this sample produce the same CDR3. The chain recombines TRBV30 with TRBJ2-5, with D perhaps matching TRBD2 (6 bases). The CDR3 consists of 13 residues. CDR1 is GTSNPN, CDR2 SVGIG, per germline (reference sequence). Trimming cost V 0 bases and J 5 bases, with 10 bases left between them. CDR3 loop: CAWSVAGGETQYF. CDR3 bases: TGTGCCTGGAGTGTAGCTGGGGGGGAGACCCAGTACTTC.

Only a few counts were recorded for this clone. The genes are TRBV9 and TRBJ1-6; TRBD1 matches at 8 bases. CDR3 size: 14 residues. Trimming took 3 bases from V and 13 from J; bases not matched to a gene: 9. Germline CDR1 SGDLS, CDR2 YYNGEE. The CDR3: CASSADRAGVPLHF. CDR3 sequence (DNA): TGTGCCAGCAGCGCGGACAGGGCCGGGGTTCCCCTCCACTTT.

This chain connects TRBV5-4 to TRBJ1-6, with 8 bases aligning to TRBD1. Germline loops: CDR1 SGHNT, CDR2 YYREEE (reference sequence). The CDR3 has 15 residues. The junction had 4 bases not matched to a gene; V was cut back by 2 bases and J by 6 bases. The CDR3 loop reads CASSLQGVTNSPLHF. CDR3 nucleotides: TGTGCCAGCAGCTTACAGGGGGTCACTAATTCACCCCTCCACTTT.

The rearrangement joins TRBV14 to TRBJ1-2; D unresolved. Germline values: CDR1 SGHDN, CDR2 FVKESK. CDR3 length: 15 amino acids. With 4 bases removed from V and 0 bases from J, the gap between germline ends came to 12 bases. CDR3 in amino acids: CASSLEIETNYGYTF. CDR3 coding DNA: TGTGCCAGCAGCCTGGAGATTGAGACTAACTATGGCTACACCTTC.